These T cell receptor beta chains were read from a single sample in a study of blood T cell repertoires in COVID-19. The data were produced by immunoSEQ multiplex PCR, yet TCRdb's version contains in-frame clones alone and is incomplete. The sample carries around 78,000 clones, roughly 73% recorded once. Sequenced input: peripheral blood. These receptor sequences come from a human donor in a cohort sampled during active COVID-19. CDR3s include the opening cysteine and the closing phenylalanine or tryptophan.

v_call,j_call,cdr3_length,cdr3_aa
TRBV7-8,TRBJ1-5,15,CASSPGTEYGQPQHF
TRBV7-9,TRBJ2-2,15,CASSLGRPDTGELFF
TRBV6-5,TRBJ1-2,15,CASSNRRDRFVGYTF
TRBV7-7,TRBJ2-5,15,CASSLRIGSGETQYF
TRBV18,TRBJ1-2,16,CASSPTSGQDIYGYTF
TRBV2,TRBJ2-3,17,CASSEPRAGVNTDTQYF
TRBV2,TRBJ1-1,15,CASSPIQGRNTEAFF
TRBV7-3,TRBJ2-4,15,CASIPFTRGENIQYF
TRBV3-1/TRBV3-2,TRBJ1-5,13,CASSRAGGGPQHF
TRBV5-1,TRBJ1-1,13,CASSHGTVSEAFF
TRBV6-4,TRBJ1-3,19,CASSDSAPFQGGIGNTIYF
TRBV30,TRBJ2-5,14,CAWKGQANQETQYF
TRBV5-1,TRBJ1-2,15,CASSLDWRVGYGYTF
TRBV28,TRBJ2-1,12,CASSLLYNEQFF
TRBV28,TRBJ2-7,15,CASSISVRGGNEQYF
TRBV19,TRBJ2-6,15,CASSILASGANVLTF
TRBV4-2,TRBJ2-7,19,CASSQGGPGLISQAYEQYF
TRBV5-5,TRBJ1-5,15,CASSRTGGSNQPQHF
TRBV30,TRBJ1-3,14,CAWSVRRAGNTIYF
TRBV18,TRBJ2-7,13,CASSLQAGREQYF
TRBV5-1,TRBJ2-2,15,CASSPRTEHTGELFF
TRBV11-2,TRBJ2-7,13,CASSLGIIYEQYF
TRBV19,TRBJ2-3,18,CASSIGLSGLGATDTQYF
TRBV10-3,TRBJ1-1,14,CAIRPGQGASEAFF
TRBV28,TRBJ1-2,13,CASIPGGNYGYTF
TRBV7-3,TRBJ2-2,17,CASSTPRGQRNTGELFF
TRBV20-1,TRBJ1-1,11,CSARAVELTFF
TRBV9,TRBJ2-5,17,CASSLPYQAGGQETQYF